The 27 T cell receptor beta chains reported below all come from one sample, sequenced in a study of blood T cells in healthy people across ages. Next came a second PCR, run for about 6 to 11 cycles, which used a sample-barcoded 5' primer along with a J-beta primer mix. TCRdb reanalysed the 5' RACE reads using MiXCR and keeps one entry per CDR3 protein. The sample records fewer than 900,000 distinct CDR3 sequences, roughly 43% being singletons. Sequencing used blood. All receptors come from a woman aged 55-75 years in good health.

This clonotype was counted at least ten times. The V call is TRBV12-3 or TRBV12-4, the J call TRBJ2-5; D tentatively reads TRBD1 or TRBD2 (5 bases each). This CDR3 comprises 14 residues. Deletions cut 6 bases from V and 2 bases from J, with 13 bases between. The CDR3 nucleotides are TGTGCCAGCAGCCTAAGGGACGCACAAGAGACCCAGTACTTC. Its translation: CASSLRDAQETQYF.

In its sample, this clonotype was seen many times. The chain links TRBV4-3 to TRBJ2-3; D remains unclear. Germline values: CDR1 LGHNA, CDR2 YSLEER. Between the trimmed V and J ends, which lost 1 base and 2 bases, there was a span of 13 bases. The CDR3 totals 16 residues. The CDR3 loop reads CASSQGSKINTDTQYF. The CDR3 nucleotides are TGCGCCAGCAGCCAAGGCTCCAAGATTAACACAGATACGCAGTATTTT.

J is TRBJ2-5 and V is TRBV29-1, with 14 bases fitting TRBD2. CDR3 size: 14 residues. Germline CDR1 reads SQVTM; CDR2 reads ANQGSEA. Trimming cost V 7 bases and J 11 bases; bases outside gene matches: 12. CDR3 in DNA: TGCAGCGCCCAAGGACTAGCGGGAGGTGATGAGCAGTACTTC. Protein product: CSAQGLAGGDEQYF.

V is TRBV25-1 and J is TRBJ1-5; 7 bases map to TRBD1. The trim removed 2 bases at V and 5 bases at J, leaving 6 bases unmatched. In germline, CDR1 is MGHDK, CDR2 SYGVNS. This CDR3 is 15 amino acids long. CDR3 sequence (DNA): TGTGCCAGCAGTGAAGGGGGGGACAGCCATCAGCCCCAGCATTTT. As protein: CASSEGGDSHQPQHF.

The V call is TRBV5-6, the J call TRBJ2-6; a weak D match, TRBD1 (6 bases). Germline V CDR1 and CDR2: SGHDT, YYEEEE. The CDR3 contains 18 residues. V shed 0 bases and J shed 1 base, with 14 bases lying between them. This CDR3 reads CASSLAGRGPSGANVLTF. CDR3 DNA sequence: TGTGCCAGCAGCTTGGCCGGCAGGGGTCCTTCTGGGGCCAACGTCCTGACTTTC.

The V and J genes are TRBV6-5 and TRBJ2-1; D might be TRBD1 (6 bases). The V end was cut by 2 bases, the J end by 8 bases, with 19 bases between. Germline values: CDR1 MNHEY, CDR2 SVGAGI. The CDR3 runs 16 residues. The DNA for the CDR3 is TGTGCCAGCAGTTACCTGACAGGCCTCCGTTCCCATGAGCAGTTCTTC. Protein product: CASSYLTGLRSHEQFF.

CDR3 in amino acids: CASRQIASGSYNEQFF. DNA for the CDR3: TGTGCCAGCAGACAAATTGCTAGCGGGAGTTACAATGAGCAGTTCTTC. The V gene is TRBV7-2, the J gene TRBJ2-1; 10 bases fit TRBD2. Germline trimming cut 6 bases from V and 4 bases from J; bases unmatched to any gene: 9. Germline V gene sequence: CDR1 SGHTA, CDR2 FQGNSA. The CDR3 has 16 residues.

This clonotype showed up just a few times. V usage is TRBV7-2 and J usage is TRBJ2-5; TRBD2 agrees at 7 bases. Germline CDR1 reads SGHTA; CDR2 reads FQGNSA. Trimming at V came to 1 base and at J to 5 bases, leaving 4 bases not matched to a gene. CDR3 length: 14 amino acids. CDR3 sequence reads: CASSLGWGGETQYF. The CDR3 DNA reads TGTGCCAGCAGCTTAGGATGGGGGGGGGAGACCCAGTACTTC.

V gene TRBV5-1 combines with J gene TRBJ2-1; D possibly corresponds to TRBD2 (6 bases). The CDR3 spans 14 residues. Trimming cost V 0 bases and J 6 bases, with 10 bases left between them. Germline lookup yields CDR1 SGHRS and CDR2 YFSETQ. The CDR3 DNA follows: TGCGCCAGCAGCTTGGCTACGGAGGGCAATGAGCAGTTCTTC. The encoded protein is CASSLATEGNEQFF.

This clonotype was recorded a few times. The chain uses TRBV20-1 and TRBJ1-6; possibly TRBD1 for D (5 bases). V lost 7 bases, J lost 10 bases, and 17 bases lay in between. The CDR3 sequence is 13 residues long. The germline V gene has CDR1 DFQATT and CDR2 SNEGSKA (reference sequence). This CDR3 reads CSGVPRGSSPLHF. The CDR3 DNA sequence: TGCAGTGGCGTTCCTAGGGGATCCTCACCCCTCCACTTT.

With respect to this clonotype: Given a much more abundant clone one base away, this may be a read error. The CDR3 reads CASSLVGVNYGCTF. DNA for the CDR3: TGCGCCAGCAGCTTGGTCGGGGTTAACTATGGCTGCACCTTC. V usage is TRBV5-1 and J usage is TRBJ1-2; unclear D gene. This CDR3 spans 14 amino acids. From germline, CDR1 is SGHRS and CDR2 YFSETQ.

The V gene is TRBV6-2 or TRBV6-3, the J gene TRBJ2-7; D possibly corresponds to TRBD1 (5 bases). The V and J ends lost 7 bases and 4 bases respectively, with 17 bases between them. In germline, CDR1 is MNHEY, CDR2 SVGEGT. The CDR3 is made up of 14 amino acids. This CDR3 reads CASTLSGQGYEQYF. CDR3 bases: TGTGCCAGCACCTTGTCCGGGCAGGGATACGAGCAGTACTTC.

The chain recombines TRBV28 with TRBJ1-1, with 11 bases fitting TRBD1. The junction had 7 bases not matched to a gene; V was cut back by 3 bases and J by 4 bases. CDR3 length: 16 amino acids. CDR1 and CDR2 from the germline V gene are MDHEN and SYDVKM. The CDR3 DNA reads as TGTGCCAGCAGTTTTTGGACAGGGGGCGGGGTCACTGAAGCTTTCTTT. Translating gives CASSFWTGGGVTEAFF.

The rearrangement uses TRBV7-9 and TRBJ1-2; TRBD1 might be the D (6 bases). Germline values: CDR1 SEHNR, CDR2 FQNEAQ (reference sequence). Trimming removed 5 bases at V and 4 bases at J, with 8 bases between. CDR3 length: 12 amino acids. The DNA for the CDR3 is TGTGCCAGCAGCAAACAGGGCTATGGCTACACCTTC. Protein sequence: CASSKQGYGYTF.

This clonotype was seen ten or more times. This chain uses TRBV25-1 with TRBJ2-3; D call uncertain. The germline CDR1 and CDR2 sequences are MGHDK and SYGVNS. The length of the CDR3 is 16 residues. Between the trimmed V and J ends, which lost 8 bases and 1 base, there was a span of 19 bases. For the CDR3, the DNA is TGTGCCAGCGCGAGGATTTCAGGTTTAGGCACAGATACGCAGTATTTT. As protein: CASARISGLGTDTQYF.

The chain is built from TRBV9 and TRBJ2-2; 10 bases are shared with TRBD2. This CDR3 region has 16 residues. CDR1 is SGDLS, CDR2 YYNGEE, per germline. V lost 0 bases to trimming and J lost 7 bases; unmatched junction nucleotides: 6. The DNA for the CDR3 is TGTGCCAGCAGCGTAGAAGCGGGGGGGCGTGACGGGGAGCTGTTTTTT. It yields the protein CASSVEAGGRDGELFF.

V and J are TRBV7-3 and TRBJ2-5, with D possibly being TRBD1 (7 bases). The CDR3 consists of 14 residues. CDR1 is SGHTA and CDR2 is FQGTGA in the germline V gene. The V gene lost 5 bases and the J gene lost 1 base, with 11 bases spanning the gap. CDR3 sequence (DNA): TGTGCCAGCAGCGCGGGACAGACCCAAGAGACCCAGTACTTC. It yields the protein CASSAGQTQETQYF.

The V gene is TRBV4-1, the J gene TRBJ2-1; possibly TRBD2 for D (6 bases). Germline V lookup: CDR1 MGHRA, CDR2 YSYEKL. The CDR3 runs 16 residues. V was pared by 0 bases and J by 3 bases, with 12 bases between. Written as DNA, the CDR3 is TGCGCCAGCAGCCAAGACGGAGGGTACCTCTACAATGAGCAGTTCTTC. Encoded protein: CASSQDGGYLYNEQFF.

With regard to this clonotype: A much larger clone differs by one base, so this may be a read error. The chain has TRBV10-3 and TRBJ2-1; D not resolved. The germline CDR1 and CDR2 sequences are ENHRY and SYGVKD. This CDR3 is built from 12 residues. Between the trimmed V and J ends, which lost 6 bases and 3 bases, there was a span of 6 bases. The CDR3 spells CAIRANYNEQFF. CDR3 DNA: TGTGCCATCAGGGCAAACTACAATGAGCAGTTCTTC.

V and J are TRBV9 and TRBJ2-7; 8 bases match TRBD1. The CDR3 has 15 amino acids. The ends lost 3 bases at V and 0 bases at J; junction bases unmatched: 5. From germline, CDR1 is SGDLS and CDR2 YYNGEE. CDR3 nucleotide sequence: TGTGCCAGCAGCGCCGGACAGGGACCCTCCTACGAGCAGTACTTC. It specifies CASSAGQGPSYEQYF. Full variable domain (rest looked up from reference TRBV9 and TRBJ2-7): DSGVTQTPKHLITATGQRVTLRCSPRSGDLSVYWYQQSLDQGLQFLIQYYNGEERAKGNILERFSAQQFPDLHSELNLSSLELGDSALYFCASSAGQGPSYEQYFGPGTRLTVT.

This clonotype was picked up a small number of times. This chain connects TRBV6-2 or TRBV6-3 to TRBJ2-3; tentative D call: TRBD1 (5 bases). Germline V CDR1 and CDR2: MNHEY, SVGEGT. This CDR3 contains 14 residues. Trimming removed 7 bases from V and 3 bases from J, with 14 bases in between. The CDR3 coding sequence is TGTGCCAGCAAGGGGCAGGGAAAAACAGATACGCAGTATTTT. Translated: CASKGQGKTDTQYF.

The CDR3 sequence: CASSVLSGNEQFF. The CDR3, as DNA: TGTGCCAGCAGCGTCCTTAGCGGGAATGAGCAGTTCTTC. V usage is TRBV9 and J usage is TRBJ2-1, with 7 bases that match TRBD2. V was clipped by 2 bases and J by 7 bases; unmatched bases: 3. Germline loops: CDR1 SGDLS, CDR2 YYNGEE. CDR3 length: 13 residues.

The chain combines TRBV29-1 with TRBJ2-3; D is unclear. V lost 5 bases to trimming and J lost 2 bases, with 8 bases between them. The germline CDR1 and CDR2 sequences are SQVTM and ANQGSEA. The CDR3 totals 12 residues. CDR3 protein: CSVHANTDTQYF. The CDR3 DNA follows: TGCAGCGTTCATGCGAACACAGATACGCAGTATTTT.

The chain uses TRBV21-1 and TRBJ2-1; the table's D call TRBD1 went unverified against the DNA. TRBV21-1 is marked as a pseudogene. The CDR3 covers 16 residues. The CDR3 protein is CASSKGNRGLRGEQFF. DNA for the CDR3: TGTGCCAGCAGCAAAGGGAACAGGGGGCTTCGAGGTGAGCAGTTCTTC.

The V call is TRBV10-3, the J call TRBJ1-1; tentatively, D is TRBD1 (5 bases). The V end lost 6 bases, the J end lost 1 base, and 9 bases lay between the germline ends. The CDR3 sequence is 13 residues long. CDR1 and CDR2 from the germline V gene are ENHRY and SYGVKD. The CDR3 nucleotides read TGTGCCATCAGCCGACAGAAGAACACTGAAGCTTTCTTT. It is translated as CAISRQKNTEAFF.

The rearrangement links TRBV5-1 to TRBJ2-7; 8 bases agree with TRBD1. V lost 0 bases and J lost 0; bases outside the gene matches: 2. The CDR3 loop spans 15 amino acids. Germline CDR1 SGHRS, CDR2 YFSETQ. The CDR3 here is CASSLGDRSSYEQYF. The CDR3 nucleotides are TGCGCCAGCAGCTTGGGGGACAGGAGCTCCTACGAGCAGTACTTC.

J is TRBJ2-2 and V is TRBV3-1, with 7 bases matching TRBD2. The CDR3 consists of 14 residues. V shed 2 bases, J shed 7 bases, and the junction held 4 bases outside the gene matches. Germline CDR1 is LGHDT and CDR2 is YNNKEL (reference sequence). CDR3 sequence: CASSQSGGNGELFF. The CDR3 DNA reads TGTGCCAGCAGCCAATCGGGGGGTAACGGGGAGCTGTTTTTT.